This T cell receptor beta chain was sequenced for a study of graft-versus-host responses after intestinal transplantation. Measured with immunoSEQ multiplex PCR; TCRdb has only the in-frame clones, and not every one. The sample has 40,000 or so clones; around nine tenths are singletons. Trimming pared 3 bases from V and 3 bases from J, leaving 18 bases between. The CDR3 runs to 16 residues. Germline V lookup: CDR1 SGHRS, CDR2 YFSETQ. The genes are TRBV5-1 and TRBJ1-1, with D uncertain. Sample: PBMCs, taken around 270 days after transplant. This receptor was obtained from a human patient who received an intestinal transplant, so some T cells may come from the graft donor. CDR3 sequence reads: CASSSWLNVGDTEAFF. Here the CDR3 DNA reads TGCGCCAGCAGCTCGTGGCTTAATGTCGGGGACACTGAAGCTTTCTTT. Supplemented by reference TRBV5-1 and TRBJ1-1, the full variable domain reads KAGVTQTPRYLIKTRGQQVTLSCSPISGHRSVSWYQQTPGQGLQFLFEYFSETQRNKGNFPGRFSGRQFSNSRSEMNVSTLELGDSALYLCASSSWLNVGDTEAFFGQGTRLTVV.